The 2 T cell receptor beta chains presented below share a single source sample, sequenced in a study of response to subunit inactivated influenza vaccine. In TCRdb, the RT-PCR reads were re-called with MiXCR into one record per CDR3 protein. The sample shows about 530,000 distinct CDR3 sequences, over 10% of them seen only once. The material sequenced was PBMCs from blood, taken about 40 days after vaccination. All receptors derive from a man aged 45-65 years who received an inactivated influenza vaccine.

This clonotype was detected many times. The chain couples TRBV4-2 to TRBJ1-1, with a weak D call TRBD1 (5 bases). The CDR3 is 14 residues long. Germline lookup yields CDR1 LGHNA and CDR2 YNFKEQ. V dropped 1 base and J dropped 5 bases, with 11 bases sitting between them. The CDR3 protein is CASSQAGSNTEAFF. The CDR3 DNA sequence: TGTGCCAGCAGCCAAGCAGGGAGTAATACTGAAGCTTTCTTT.

The chain joins TRBV20-1 to TRBJ1-6; the D is unclear. The CDR3 consists of 14 residues. Germline lookup yields CDR1 DFQATT and CDR2 SNEGSKA (reference sequence). The germline V and J ends were trimmed by 4 bases and 8 bases, with 15 bases remaining between them. In nucleotides, the CDR3 is TGCAGTGCTACTCCAGCCGGAAGGGATTCACCCCTCCACTTT. Translated, it gives CSATPAGRDSPLHF.